These T cell receptor beta chains were read from a single sample in a study of circulating CD8 cells and anti-PD-1 response in melanoma. TCRdb ran MiXCR on the reads and lists one entry per CDR3 protein. Of 300 to 400 distinct CDR3 sequences in the sample, 8.4% were seen once. The input for sequencing was CD8+ T cells from PBMCs, taken at baseline or after one month of anti-PD-1 therapy (not recorded which). The source is a human donor with melanoma. Each CDR3 is given with its conserved first and last residue. D genes are given only for firm matches. Rows give clone size only sometimes, using once, few, many, or a class for an expanded clone.

TRBV6-2/TRBV6-3	NA	TRBJ1-2	large	TGTGCCAGCAGCCAGAGCGAGACCCGAATCTATGGCTACACCTTC	CASSQSETRIYGYTF
TRBV28	NA	TRBJ1-5	large	TGTGCCAGCAGTCCCCACGCGGGGTTTCAGCCCCAGCATTTT	CASSPHAGFQPQHF
TRBV2	NA	TRBJ2-2	large	TGTGCCAGCAGTGAAGGGCTCAACACCGGGGAGCTGTTTTTT	CASSEGLNTGELFF
TRBV19	NA	TRBJ2-2	large	TGTGCCAGTAGTCCCCCGCCGGTACTGTTGAACACCGGGGAGCTGTTTTTT	CASSPPPVLLNTGELFF
TRBV6-4	NA	TRBJ2-2	medium-sized	TGTGCCAGCAGTGAGGGGAACACCGGGGAGCTGTTTTTT	CASSEGNTGELFF
TRBV20-1	NA	TRBJ2-7	medium-sized	TGCAGTGCCAGATATCCACAGGCCTACGAGCAGTACTTC	CSARYPQAYEQYF
TRBV9	NA	TRBJ2-3	large	TGTGCCAGCAGCGATGGAAGTGGCAGGGGCACAGATACGCAGTATTTT	CASSDGSGRGTDTQYF
TRBV7-8	TRBD2	TRBJ2-3	large	TGTGCCAGCAGCCCATTCTTAGCGGGGGTAGGCACAGATACGCAGTATTTT	CASSPFLAGVGTDTQYF
TRBV21-1	NA	TRBJ2-3	large	TGTGCCAGCAGCAAAGGCACAGATACGCAGTATTTT	CASSKGTDTQYF
TRBV28	NA	TRBJ2-3	hyperexpanded	TGTGCCAGCAGTTTAGTACCCCCGGGGAGGAGCGGCACAGATACGCAGTATTTT	CASSLVPPGRSGTDTQYF
TRBV19	NA	TRBJ1-5	large	TGTGCCAGTAGGAGCTGGGGCAGGGATCAGCCCCAGCATTTT	CASRSWGRDQPQHF
TRBV20-1	NA	TRBJ2-7	large	TGCAGTGCTAGAGTTTTGGCAGGAGACTACGAGCAGTACTTC	CSARVLAGDYEQYF
TRBV14	TRBD2	TRBJ2-1	large	TGTGCCAGCAGCCAAGTGACTAGCGGAAATGAGCAGTTCTTC	CASSQVTSGNEQFF
TRBV28	TRBD1	TRBJ2-2	large	TGTGCCAGCAGTATTACGGGACAGGAGACCGGGGAGCTGTTTTTT	CASSITGQETGELFF
TRBV28	NA	TRBJ2-3	large	TGTGCCAGCAGGGATTGGGGGACATCAAATACGCAGTATTTT	CASRDWGTSNTQYF
TRBV2	TRBD1	TRBJ2-1	large	TGTGCCGGGGAAGGGGGCAGCCGCAATGAGCAGTTCTTC	CAGEGGSRNEQFF
TRBV28	TRBD2	TRBJ2-6	large	TGTGCCACGAGCGGGGGCCGCTATACTGGGGCCAACGTCCTGACTTTC	CATSGGRYTGANVLTF
TRBV12-3/TRBV12-4	NA	TRBJ2-3	large	TGTGCAAAGCCCCCCGATACGCAGTATTTT	CAKPPDTQYF
TRBV5-5	TRBD1	TRBJ2-7	large	TGTGCCAGCAGCCCCGGGACAGGGGCCTACGAGCAGTACTTC	CASSPGTGAYEQYF
TRBV19	TRBD1	TRBJ2-3	NA	TGTGCCAGTAGTATAGGACAGGGGGCAGATACGCAGTATTTT	CASSIGQGADTQYF
TRBV25-1	NA	TRBJ2-7	large	TGTGCCAGCAGTGAAGAAGTTAACGAGCAGTACTTC	CASSEEVNEQYF
TRBV28	TRBD1	TRBJ2-1	NA	TGTGCTAGCAGTTACCGACAGGGGGCCTACAATGGGCAGTTCTTC	CASSYRQGAYNGQFF
TRBV14	TRBD2	TRBJ2-1	NA	TGTGCCAGCAGCCAAGTGACTAGCGGAAATAGGCAGTTCTTC	CASSQVTSGNRQFF
TRBV3-1	NA	TRBJ2-6	large	TGTGCCAGCAGTGCCGCAGGGCTGTCTGGGGCCAACGTCCTGACTTTC	CASSAAGLSGANVLTF
TRBV4-1	NA	TRBJ2-3	large	TGCGCCAGCAGCCAAGCCGACGGTAGCACAGATACGCAGTATTTT	CASSQADGSTDTQYF
TRBV29-1	NA	TRBJ2-5	large	TGCAGCGTTGCCCATGGAACAGGGCTCAGGGAGACCCAGTACTTC	CSVAHGTGLRETQYF
TRBV6-5	TRBD2	TRBJ2-7	large	TGTGCCAGCAGTTATCGGAGGGACTATCCCTACGAGCAGTACTTC	CASSYRRDYPYEQYF
TRBV14	NA	TRBJ2-7	medium-sized	TGTGCCAGCAGCCAAGATTGGGGGGGGGCCCCCAACGAGCAGTACTTC	CASSQDWGGAPNEQYF
TRBV10-2	TRBD1	TRBJ2-6	medium-sized	TGCGCCAGCAGTGCAACCGGGACAGGGGGCTTCTCTGGGGCCAACGTCCTGACTTTC	CASSATGTGGFSGANVLTF
TRBV2	NA	TRBJ1-1	hyperexpanded	TGTGCCAGCAGTGAAGAAAGGGCTGAAGCTTTCTTT	CASSEERAEAFF
TRBV28	NA	TRBJ2-1	large	TGTGCCAGCAGTCGGGGTGAAAGCTCCTACAATGAGCAGTTCTTC	CASSRGESSYNEQFF
TRBV4-2	NA	TRBJ2-5	large	TGTGCCAGCAGCCAAGACTCGGAGACCCAGTACTTC	CASSQDSETQYF
TRBV5-4	NA	TRBJ1-3	large	TGTGCCAGCAGCTTTACAGGGAGTTACGGAAACACCATATATTTT	CASSFTGSYGNTIYF
TRBV19	NA	TRBJ2-2	medium-sized	TGTGCCAGTATGGAATCGGGGTATCACACCGGGGAGCTGTTTTTT	CASMESGYHTGELFF
TRBV28	NA	TRBJ2-1	large	TGTGCCAGCAGCATCGATTCGGACAATGAGCAGTTCTTC	CASSIDSDNEQFF
TRBV6-1	TRBD2	TRBJ2-5	large	TGTGCCAGCAGTAAGGAGGCGGGGGGGCAAGAGACCCAGTACTTC	CASSKEAGGQETQYF
TRBV12-3/TRBV12-4	NA	TRBJ2-5	large	TGTGCCAGCAGGCCTGGGACGGATGGGACCCAGTACTTC	CASRPGTDGTQYF
TRBV7-3	TRBD2	TRBJ2-1	large	TGTGCCAGCAGCATTAGCGGGGGCTCCTACAATGAGCAGTTCTTC	CASSISGGSYNEQFF
TRBV28	NA	TRBJ2-6	large	TGTGCCAGCAGCATACTCGCAGGGGGGTTCTCTGGGGCCAACGTCCTGACTTTC	CASSILAGGFSGANVLTF
TRBV24-1	TRBD1	TRBJ2-6	large	TGTGCCACCAGTGATTACTCCGGGACAGGGGGCGAGATTGGGGCCAACGTCCTGACTTTC	CATSDYSGTGGEIGANVLTF